The present TCR beta chain was sequenced within a study of post-analysis software for immune sequencing data. About the research overall: Included courses were relapsing-remitting and secondary progressive multiple sclerosis; progressive-relapsing multiple sclerosis was also included.

On this clonotype: Antigen specificity is unknown.

Germline-derived CDR1 and CDR2 are SGHKS and YYEKEE (reference sequence). The CDR3 sequence is 12 residues long. Unique molecular identifiers were carried by the TCR beta cDNA libraries. TCRdb processed the PCR reads anew with MiXCR; each CDR3 protein has one entry. Among hundreds of thousands of distinct CDR3 sequences listed, less than 45% were seen once. Points from the study as a whole: Significantly lower normalized Chao1 diversity was found in patients with multiple sclerosis relative to controls. With TRBV5-6, TRBV5-1 and TRBV20-1 included, about five TRBV segments were more frequent in patients than in controls. When the samples were clustered directly with F measure, those that had been prepared in the same batch showed strong co-clustering.

The V gene is TRBV5-5, the J gene TRBJ2-5, with D perhaps being TRBD1 or TRBD2 (5 bases each). The J call may be wrong; the DNA end is better matched by TRBJ2-7. Sequences were obtained from blood. The TCR was taken from a girl aged 5-17 years with multiple sclerosis. This chain's CDR3 is CASSVVRGEQYF. As DNA, the CDR3 is TGTGCCAGCAGCGTGGTGAGGGGCGAGCAGTACTTC.